A selection of T cell receptor beta chains follows, all from one sample in a study of blood T cell repertoires in COVID-19. The protocol was immunoSEQ multiplex PCR, while the TCRdb copy is restricted to in-frame clones and leaves out a portion. The sample consists of about 240,000 clones, around 88% of them appearing once. Sequenced input: PBMCs or T cells enriched from blood (not recorded which). Receptors were obtained from a woman aged 40 to 55 with acute COVID-19. CDR3s include the opening cysteine and the closing phenylalanine or tryptophan. Fields, in order: V gene, J gene, D gene, CDR3 DNA, CDR3 protein. A D gene is named only where the DNA matches it firmly.

v_gene: TRBV5-1; j_gene: TRBJ1-5; d_gene: .; CDR3nt: TGCGCCAGCAGCTTATTGGGCCATAGCAATCAGCCCCAGCATTTT; CDR3aa: CASSLLGHSNQPQHF
v_gene: TRBV5-1; j_gene: TRBJ1-2; d_gene: .; CDR3nt: TGCGCCAGCAGCTTGGACTCGTCTTCATATGGCTACACCTTC; CDR3aa: CASSLDSSSYGYTF
v_gene: TRBV24-1; j_gene: TRBJ2-2; d_gene: TRBD1; CDR3nt: TGTGCCACCGGGGCCCGGGACAGGGACACCGGGGAGCTGTTTTTT; CDR3aa: CATGARDRDTGELFF
v_gene: TRBV5-6; j_gene: TRBJ2-7; d_gene: TRBD1; CDR3nt: TGTGCCAGCAGCATCCGGGACAGGGTGAGCGAGCAGTACTTC; CDR3aa: CASSIRDRVSEQYF
v_gene: TRBV7-3; j_gene: TRBJ2-5; d_gene: .; CDR3nt: TGTGCCAGCAGCTTAACCCCGGGGCAAGAGACCCAGTACTTC; CDR3aa: CASSLTPGQETQYF
v_gene: TRBV20-1; j_gene: TRBJ2-1; d_gene: .; CDR3nt: TGCAGTGCTATGAGCGGTCATGAGCAGTTCTTC; CDR3aa: CSAMSGHEQFF
v_gene: TRBV15; j_gene: TRBJ2-7; d_gene: .; CDR3nt: TGTGCCACCAGCTTAAGTCCGTCAGGTGGTGAGAAGCAGTACTTC; CDR3aa: CATSLSPSGGEKQYF
v_gene: TRBV5-1; j_gene: TRBJ2-3; d_gene: .; CDR3nt: TGCGCCAGCAGCTTGAACGCTAGCCCAGATACGCAGTATTTT; CDR3aa: CASSLNASPDTQYF
v_gene: TRBV6-5; j_gene: TRBJ1-1; d_gene: TRBD1; CDR3nt: TGTGCCACCCACAGGGGTCGCACTGAAGCTTTCTTT; CDR3aa: CATHRGRTEAFF
v_gene: TRBV3-1/TRBV3-2; j_gene: TRBJ1-5; d_gene: .; CDR3nt: TGTGCCAGCAGCCAAGCAAGCGGGCAGGGAGGCAATCAGCCCCAGCATTTT; CDR3aa: CASSQASGQGGNQPQHF